This TCR beta chain was documented in a study of CD8+ T cells in alopecia areata. Extracted from the samples, RNA was reverse transcribed into cDNA to serve as the sequencing template. The repertoire was sequenced with immunoSEQ multiplex PCR; TCRdb's copy has only in-frame clones and lacks some. In the table there are tens of thousands of clones, 50% to 75% of which are singletons. Whole-study findings and limits: Higher clonality was seen in lesional scalp than in normal scalp, especially in alopecia totalis/universalis. Sequence data from scalp samples additionally include resident alphabeta T cells of normal skin.

A remark on this clone: Its target is unknown.

The sequences come from CD8+ T cells sorted from blood, collected at week 0. This clonotype was sampled from a human donor with alopecia areata.

The CDR3 region is CASANISGGNIQYF. CDR3 nucleotides: TGTGCCAGCGCCAATATCTCGGGAGGCAACATTCAGTACTTC. The V gene is TRBV2, the J gene TRBJ2-4; 7 bases agree with TRBD2. Germline CDR1 and CDR2: SNHLY and FYNNEI. The CDR3 is 14 amino acids. V shed 8 bases and J 7 bases; nucleotides not matched to a gene: 11.